These T cell receptor beta chains were read from a single sample in a study of blood T cell repertoires in COVID-19. Assay: immunoSEQ multiplex PCR; the TCRdb copy retains only in-frame clones and omits some. Counted here are 150,000 to 200,000 clones, 80% to 90% occurring once; the ten biggest clones make up roughly 2%. Sequencing input: peripheral blood. The origin of the receptors is a man aged 18 to 29 who had recovered from COVID-19. The CDR3 runs from the conserved cysteine through the conserved F or W. The D gene is left open where the match is weak. Clone size is given for some rows only: seen once, a few or many times, or a class if the clone is expanded.

V: TRBV5-6
D: .
J: TRBJ1-2
size: .
CDR3: CASSSFLGYTF
DNA: TGTGCCAGCAGCTCCTTTTTGGGCTACACCTTC

V: TRBV2
D: .
J: TRBJ2-2
size: .
CDR3: CASSEGRTGELFF
DNA: TGTGCCAGCAGTGAGGGGCGAACCGGGGAGCTGTTTTTT

V: TRBV5-1
D: .
J: TRBJ2-5
size: .
CDR3: CASSLGYGGETQYF
DNA: TGCGCCAGCAGCTTGGGGTATGGCGGTGAGACCCAGTACTTC

V: TRBV6-4
D: .
J: TRBJ2-7
size: .
CDR3: CASPREQYF
DNA: TGTGCCAGCCCTAGGGAGCAGTACTTC

V: TRBV27
D: .
J: TRBJ1-1
size: .
CDR3: CASTSRPGGLGMNTEAFF
DNA: TGTGCCAGCACATCGAGACCTGGGGGCCTAGGGATGAACACTGAAGCTTTCTTT

V: TRBV5-1
D: TRBD2
J: TRBJ2-3
size: .
CDR3: CASSFPAGARGTDTQYF
DNA: TGCGCCAGCAGCTTCCCAGCGGGAGCCCGGGGCACAGATACGCAGTATTTT

V: TRBV6-4
D: TRBD2
J: TRBJ2-7
size: .
CDR3: CASRARETSGNILRGEQYF
DNA: TGTGCCAGCAGGGCGAGGGAGACTAGCGGGAACATTCTTAGGGGCGAGCAGTACTTC

V: TRBV6-6
D: .
J: TRBJ2-1
size: .
CDR3: CASPPSLAGVYNEQFF
DNA: TGTGCCAGCCCCCCCTCCCTGGCGGGTGTCTACAATGAGCAGTTCTTC

V: TRBV4-1
D: .
J: TRBJ2-1
size: once
CDR3: CASSQYQLGGEQFF
DNA: TGCGCCAGCAGCCAATATCAGTTAGGGGGTGAGCAGTTCTTC

V: TRBV6-5
D: TRBD1
J: TRBJ1-1
size: once
CDR3: CASSLRQGRTEAFF
DNA: TGTGCCAGCAGCCTTAGACAGGGAAGGACTGAAGCTTTCTTT

V: TRBV3-1/TRBV3-2
D: .
J: TRBJ1-1
size: .
CDR3: CASSRATTGNTEAFF
DNA: TGTGCCAGCAGCCGCGCGACGACAGGGAACACTGAAGCTTTCTTT

V: TRBV9
D: TRBD2
J: TRBJ2-7
size: .
CDR3: CASSLGLAEPYEQYF
DNA: TGTGCCAGCAGCTTGGGACTAGCGGAACCTTACGAGCAGTACTTC

V: TRBV18
D: TRBD2
J: TRBJ2-7
size: .
CDR3: CASSPQGVSGNEQYF
DNA: TGTGCCAGCTCACCACAAGGCGTTAGCGGGAACGAGCAGTACTTC

V: TRBV11-2
D: TRBD2
J: TRBJ2-7
size: .
CDR3: CASSSRGGWTSGSIHEQYF
DNA: TGTGCCAGCAGCTCCCGGGGGGGATGGACGAGCGGGAGTATCCACGAGCAGTACTTC

V: TRBV5-4
D: .
J: TRBJ1-2
size: .
CDR3: CASNVEAGPYGYTF
DNA: TGTGCCAGCAACGTAGAGGCGGGACCCTATGGCTACACCTTC

V: TRBV9
D: .
J: TRBJ2-7
size: .
CDR3: CASSVYARDHEQYF
DNA: TGTGCCAGCAGCGTATACGCCCGAGATCACGAGCAGTACTTC

V: TRBV6-6
D: .
J: TRBJ1-2
size: .
CDR3: CASITEQGEDYGYTF
DNA: TGTGCCAGCATCACCGAACAGGGCGAGGACTATGGCTACACCTTC

V: TRBV6-2/TRBV6-3
D: .
J: TRBJ2-7
size: .
CDR3: CASSLFSYEQYF
DNA: TGTGCCAGCAGCCTCTTCTCCTACGAGCAGTACTTC

V: TRBV11-2
D: TRBD2
J: TRBJ2-1
size: .
CDR3: CASSLVSVRLAVYNEQFF
DNA: TGTGCCAGCAGCTTAGTGAGTGTACGACTAGCGGTCTACAATGAGCAGTTCTTC

V: TRBV18
D: .
J: TRBJ1-4
size: .
CDR3: CASSQGVEEKLFF
DNA: TGTGCCAGCTCACAGGGGGTCGAGGAAAAACTGTTTTTT

V: TRBV6-5
D: .
J: TRBJ2-7
size: .
CDR3: CASSYGESPYEQYF
DNA: TGTGCCAGCAGTTACGGGGAGAGCCCGTACGAGCAGTACTTC

V: TRBV3-1/TRBV3-2
D: .
J: TRBJ1-3
size: .
CDR3: CASSQGTVRNTIYF
DNA: TGTGCCAGCAGCCAGGGGACTGTGAGAAACACCATATATTTT

V: TRBV29-1
D: .
J: TRBJ1-1
size: once
CDR3: CSVVWSFNGNTEAFF
DNA: TGCAGCGTTGTTTGGAGTTTTAACGGGAACACTGAAGCTTTCTTT

V: TRBV30
D: .
J: TRBJ1-6
size: .
CDR3: CAWSVQGVGSPLHF
DNA: TGTGCCTGGAGTGTACAGGGAGTAGGTTCACCCCTCCACTTT

V: TRBV19
D: TRBD2
J: TRBJ2-7
size: few
CDR3: CASMGVAGPYEQYF
DNA: TGTGCCAGTATGGGGGTAGCGGGACCCTACGAGCAGTACTTC

V: TRBV19
D: .
J: TRBJ1-4
size: .
CDR3: CASSPYRRTNEKLFF
DNA: TGTGCCAGTAGCCCCTACAGGCGAACTAATGAAAAACTGTTTTTT

V: TRBV7-2
D: .
J: TRBJ1-2
size: .
CDR3: CASRGQGSNYGYTF
DNA: TGTGCCAGCAGAGGGCAGGGCTCAAACTATGGCTACACCTTC

V: TRBV21-1
D: .
J: TRBJ2-2
size: .
CDR3: CASSNRQEPTGELFF
DNA: TGTGCCAGCAGCAACAGACAGGAGCCCACCGGGGAGCTGTTTTTT

V: TRBV5-4
D: .
J: TRBJ1-2
size: once
CDR3: CASSIGSPTYGYTF
DNA: TGTGCCAGCAGCATAGGGAGTCCGACGTATGGCTACACCTTC

V: TRBV28
D: .
J: TRBJ2-6
size: .
CDR3: CASSSPPRLGGSGANVLTF
DNA: TGTGCCAGCAGTTCCCCCCCCAGGTTAGGAGGGTCCGGGGCCAACGTCCTGACTTTC

V: TRBV9
D: .
J: TRBJ2-1
size: .
CDR3: CASSVGGSGNEQFF
DNA: TGTGCCAGCAGCGTAGGTGGGAGTGGAAATGAGCAGTTCTTC

V: TRBV9
D: .
J: TRBJ2-5
size: .
CDR3: CASSVLPAQETQYF
DNA: TGTGCCAGCAGCGTACTGCCTGCGCAAGAGACCCAGTACTTC

V: TRBV5-1
D: .
J: TRBJ2-7
size: .
CDR3: CASSSPLRGEQYF
DNA: TGCGCCAGCAGCTCTCCACTAAGGGGCGAGCAGTACTTC

V: TRBV5-1
D: .
J: TRBJ2-2
size: .
CDR3: CASSIQTGNTGELFF
DNA: TGCGCCAGCAGCATCCAAACTGGGAACACCGGGGAGCTGTTTTTT

V: TRBV6-2/TRBV6-3
D: .
J: TRBJ2-2
size: .
CDR3: CASSYVSNTGELFF
DNA: TGTGCCAGCAGTTACGTATCGAACACCGGGGAGCTGTTTTTT

V: TRBV24-1
D: .
J: TRBJ2-7
size: .
CDR3: CATSDSRGGYEQYF
DNA: TGTGCCACCAGTGATTCAAGGGGAGGCTACGAGCAGTACTTC